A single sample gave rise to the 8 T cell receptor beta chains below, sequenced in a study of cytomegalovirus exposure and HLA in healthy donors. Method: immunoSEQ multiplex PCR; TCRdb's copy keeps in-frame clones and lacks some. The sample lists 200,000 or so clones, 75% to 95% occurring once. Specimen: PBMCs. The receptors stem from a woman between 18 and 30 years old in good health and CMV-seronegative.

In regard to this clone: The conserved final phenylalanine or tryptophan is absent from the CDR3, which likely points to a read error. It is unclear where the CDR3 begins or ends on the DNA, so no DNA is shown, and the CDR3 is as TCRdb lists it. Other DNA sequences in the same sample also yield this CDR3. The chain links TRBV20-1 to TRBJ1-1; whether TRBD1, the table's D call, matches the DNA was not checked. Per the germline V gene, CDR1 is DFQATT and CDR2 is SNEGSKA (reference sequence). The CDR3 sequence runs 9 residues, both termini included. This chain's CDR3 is CSASFQGHI.

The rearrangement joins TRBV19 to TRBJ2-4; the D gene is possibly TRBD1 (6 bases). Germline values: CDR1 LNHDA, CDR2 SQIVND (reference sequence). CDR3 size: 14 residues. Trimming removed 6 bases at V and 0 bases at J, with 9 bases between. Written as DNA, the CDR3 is TGTGCCAGTAGGCAGGGGACAGCCAAAAACATTCAGTACTTC. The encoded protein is CASRQGTAKNIQYF.

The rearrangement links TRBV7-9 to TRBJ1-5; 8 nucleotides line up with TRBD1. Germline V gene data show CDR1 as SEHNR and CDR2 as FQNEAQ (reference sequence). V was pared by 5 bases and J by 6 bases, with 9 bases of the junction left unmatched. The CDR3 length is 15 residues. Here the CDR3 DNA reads TGTGCCAGCAGCGCGCAGGGGGCGCCCCCTCAGCCCCAGCATTTT. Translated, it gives CASSAQGAPPQPQHF.

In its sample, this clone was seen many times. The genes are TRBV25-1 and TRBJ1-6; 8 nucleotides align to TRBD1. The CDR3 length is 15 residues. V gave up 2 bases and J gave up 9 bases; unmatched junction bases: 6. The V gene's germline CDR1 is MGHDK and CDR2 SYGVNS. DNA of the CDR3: TGTGCCAGCAGTGAACCGGGACAGGCAAGTTCACCCCTCCACTTT. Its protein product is CASSEPGQASSPLHF.

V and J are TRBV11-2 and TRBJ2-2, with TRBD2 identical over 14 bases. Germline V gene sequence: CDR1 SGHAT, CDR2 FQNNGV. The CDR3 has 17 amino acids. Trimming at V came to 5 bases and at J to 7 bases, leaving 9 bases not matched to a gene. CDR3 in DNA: TGTGCCAGCAGCACAACGGGACTAGCGGGAGTTAACGGGGAGCTGTTTTTT. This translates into CASSTTGLAGVNGELFF.

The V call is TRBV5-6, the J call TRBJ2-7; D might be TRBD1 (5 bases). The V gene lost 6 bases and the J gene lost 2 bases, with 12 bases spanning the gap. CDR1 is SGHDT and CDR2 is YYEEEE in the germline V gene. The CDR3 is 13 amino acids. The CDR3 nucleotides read TGTGCCAGCACCCGGACACGAACCTACGAGCAGTACTTC. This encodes CASTRTRTYEQYF.

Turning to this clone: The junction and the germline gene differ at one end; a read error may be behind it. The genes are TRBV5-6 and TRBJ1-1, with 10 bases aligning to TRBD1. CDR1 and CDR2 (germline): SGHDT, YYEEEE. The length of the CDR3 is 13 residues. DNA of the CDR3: TGTGCCAACAGCTTGGGACAGGGGAGAGAAGCTTTCTTT. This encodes CANSLGQGREAFF.

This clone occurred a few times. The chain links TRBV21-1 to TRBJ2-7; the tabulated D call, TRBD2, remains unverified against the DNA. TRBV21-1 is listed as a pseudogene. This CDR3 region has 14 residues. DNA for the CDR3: TGTGCCAGCGGGGTGAGACTAGCGGGTAACGAGCAGTACTTC. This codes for CASGVRLAGNEQYF.